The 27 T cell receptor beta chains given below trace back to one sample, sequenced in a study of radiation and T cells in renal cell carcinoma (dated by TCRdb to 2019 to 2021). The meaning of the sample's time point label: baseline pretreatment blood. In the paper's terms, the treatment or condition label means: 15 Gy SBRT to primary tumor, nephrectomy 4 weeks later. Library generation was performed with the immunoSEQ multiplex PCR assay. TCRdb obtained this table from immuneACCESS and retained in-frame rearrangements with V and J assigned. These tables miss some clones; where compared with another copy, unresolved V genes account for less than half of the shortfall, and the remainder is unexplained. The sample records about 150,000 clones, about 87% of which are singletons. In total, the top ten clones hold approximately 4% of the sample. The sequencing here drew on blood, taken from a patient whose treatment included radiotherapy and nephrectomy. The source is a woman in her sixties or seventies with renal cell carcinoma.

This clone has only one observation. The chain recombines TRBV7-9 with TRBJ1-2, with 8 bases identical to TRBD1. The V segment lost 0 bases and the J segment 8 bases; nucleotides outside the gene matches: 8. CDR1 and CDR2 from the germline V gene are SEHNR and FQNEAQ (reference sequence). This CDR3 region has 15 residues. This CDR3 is CASSLADRGSGGYTF. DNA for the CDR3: TGTGCCAGCAGCTTAGCAGACAGGGGTTCAGGAGGCTACACCTTC.

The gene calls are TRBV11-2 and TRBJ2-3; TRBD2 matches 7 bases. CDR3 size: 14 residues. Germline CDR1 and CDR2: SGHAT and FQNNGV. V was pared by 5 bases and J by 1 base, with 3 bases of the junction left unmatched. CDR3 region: CASSPRGGTDTQYF. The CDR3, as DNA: TGTGCCAGCAGCCCCCGGGGGGGCACAGATACGCAGTATTTT.

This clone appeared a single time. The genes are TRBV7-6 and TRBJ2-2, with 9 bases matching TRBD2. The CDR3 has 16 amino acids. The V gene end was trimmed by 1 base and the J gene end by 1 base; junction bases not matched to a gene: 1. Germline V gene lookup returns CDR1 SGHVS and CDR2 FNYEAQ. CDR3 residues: CASSLVLAGNTGELFF. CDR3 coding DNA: TGTGCCAGCAGCTTAGTACTAGCGGGGAACACCGGGGAGCTGTTTTTT.

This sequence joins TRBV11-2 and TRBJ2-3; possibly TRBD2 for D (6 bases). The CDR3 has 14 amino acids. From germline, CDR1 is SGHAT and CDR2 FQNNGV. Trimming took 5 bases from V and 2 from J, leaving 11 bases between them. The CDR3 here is CASSRRTNTDTQYF. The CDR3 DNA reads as TGTGCCAGCAGCCGGCGGACTAACACAGATACGCAGTATTTT.

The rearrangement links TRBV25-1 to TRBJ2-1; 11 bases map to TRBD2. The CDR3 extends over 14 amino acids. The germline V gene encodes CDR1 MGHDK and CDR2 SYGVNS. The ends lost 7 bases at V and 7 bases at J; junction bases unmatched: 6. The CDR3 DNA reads TGTGCCAGCACCATAGCGGGGGGGTTTAATGAGCAGTTCTTC. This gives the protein CASTIAGGFNEQFF.

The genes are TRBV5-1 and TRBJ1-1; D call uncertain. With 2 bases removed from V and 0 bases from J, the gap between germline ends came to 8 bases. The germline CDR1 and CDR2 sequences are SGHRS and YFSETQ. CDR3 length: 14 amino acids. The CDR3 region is CASSFGSMNTEAFF. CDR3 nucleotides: TGCGCCAGCAGCTTTGGCAGCATGAACACTGAAGCTTTCTTT.

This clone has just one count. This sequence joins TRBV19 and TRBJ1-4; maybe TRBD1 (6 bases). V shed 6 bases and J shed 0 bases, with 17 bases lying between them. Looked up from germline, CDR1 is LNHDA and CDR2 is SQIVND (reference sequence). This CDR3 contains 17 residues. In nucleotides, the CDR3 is TGTGCCAGTAGAATGAAAGGACAGTCAACAACTAATGAAAAACTGTTTTTT. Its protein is CASRMKGQSTTNEKLFF.

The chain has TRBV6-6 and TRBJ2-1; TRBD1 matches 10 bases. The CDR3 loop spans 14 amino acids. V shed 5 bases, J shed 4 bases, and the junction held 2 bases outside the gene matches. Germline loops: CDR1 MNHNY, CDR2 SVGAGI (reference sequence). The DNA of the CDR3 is TGTGCCAGCAGTGGGACAGGGGAGTACAATGAGCAGTTCTTC. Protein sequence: CASSGTGEYNEQFF.

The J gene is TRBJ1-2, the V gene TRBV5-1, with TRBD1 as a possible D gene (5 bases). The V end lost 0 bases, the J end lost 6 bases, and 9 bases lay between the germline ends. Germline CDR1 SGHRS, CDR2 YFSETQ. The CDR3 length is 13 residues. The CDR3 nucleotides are TGCGCCAGCAGCTTGGCCGAAGGGGATGGCTACACCTTC. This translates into CASSLAEGDGYTF. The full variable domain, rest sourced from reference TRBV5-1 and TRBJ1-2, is KAGVTQTPRYLIKTRGQQVTLSCSPISGHRSVSWYQQTPGQGLQFLFEYFSETQRNKGNFPGRFSGRQFSNSRSEMNVSTLELGDSALYLCASSLAEGDGYTFGSGTRLTVV.

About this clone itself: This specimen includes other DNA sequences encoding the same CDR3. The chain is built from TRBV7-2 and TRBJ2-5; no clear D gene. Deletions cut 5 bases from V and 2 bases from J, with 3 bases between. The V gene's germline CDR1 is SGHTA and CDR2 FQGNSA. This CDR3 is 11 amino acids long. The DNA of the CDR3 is TGTGCCAGCAGCCTACAAGAGACCCAGTACTTC. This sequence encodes CASSLQETQYF. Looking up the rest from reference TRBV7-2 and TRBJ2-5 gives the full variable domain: GAGVSQSPSNKVTEKGKDVELRCDPISGHTALYWYRQSLGQGLEFLIYFQGNSAPDKSGLPSDRFSAERTGGSVSTLTIQRTQQEDSAVYLCASSLQETQYFGPGTRLLVL.

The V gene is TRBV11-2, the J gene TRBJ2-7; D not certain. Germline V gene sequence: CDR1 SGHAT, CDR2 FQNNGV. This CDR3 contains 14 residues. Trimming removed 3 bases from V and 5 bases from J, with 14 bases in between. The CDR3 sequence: CASSLSFSLDEQYF. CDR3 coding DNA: TGTGCCAGCAGCTTGTCTTTCTCGCTAGACGAGCAGTACTTC.

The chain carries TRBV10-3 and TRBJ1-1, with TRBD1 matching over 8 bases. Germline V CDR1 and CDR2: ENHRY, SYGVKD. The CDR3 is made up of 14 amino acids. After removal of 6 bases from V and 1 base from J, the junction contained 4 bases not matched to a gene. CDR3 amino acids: CAIRGDRWNTEAFF. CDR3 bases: TGTGCCATCAGAGGGGACAGGTGGAACACTGAAGCTTTCTTT.

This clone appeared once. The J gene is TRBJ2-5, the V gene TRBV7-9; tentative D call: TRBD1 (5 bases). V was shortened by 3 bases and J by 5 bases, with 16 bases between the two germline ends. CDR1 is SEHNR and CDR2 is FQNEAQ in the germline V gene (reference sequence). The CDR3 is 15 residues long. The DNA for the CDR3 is TGTGCCAGCAGCTTGGGGCAGGCCTTAAGGGAGACCCAGTACTTC. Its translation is CASSLGQALRETQYF.

Here the CDR3 DNA reads TGTGCCAGCAGCTTACCCTCTAGCGGGGGGAGTACAGATACGCAGTATTTT. It codes for CASSLPSSGGSTDTQYF. The V and J genes are TRBV7-2 and TRBJ2-3; 11 nucleotides align to TRBD2. The CDR3 runs 17 residues. From germline, CDR1 is SGHTA and CDR2 FQGNSA. V shed 2 bases and J 3 bases; nucleotides not matched to a gene: 7.

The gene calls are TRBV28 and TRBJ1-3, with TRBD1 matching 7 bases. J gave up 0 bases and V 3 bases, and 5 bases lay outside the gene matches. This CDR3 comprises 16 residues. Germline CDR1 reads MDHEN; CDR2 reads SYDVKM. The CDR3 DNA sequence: TGTGCCAGCAGTTTTCCGGGACAGAGCTCTGGAAACACCATATATTTT. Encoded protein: CASSFPGQSSGNTIYF.

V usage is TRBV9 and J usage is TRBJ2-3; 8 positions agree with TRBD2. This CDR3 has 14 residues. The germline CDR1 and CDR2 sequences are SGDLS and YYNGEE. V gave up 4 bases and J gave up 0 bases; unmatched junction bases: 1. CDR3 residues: CASSTGGSTDTQYF. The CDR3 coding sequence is TGTGCCAGCAGCACGGGAGGGAGCACAGATACGCAGTATTTT. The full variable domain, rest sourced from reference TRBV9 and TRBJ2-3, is DSGVTQTPKHLITATGQRVTLRCSPRSGDLSVYWYQQSLDQGLQFLIQYYNGEERAKGNILERFSAQQFPDLHSELNLSSLELGDSALYFCASSTGGSTDTQYFGPGTRLTVL.

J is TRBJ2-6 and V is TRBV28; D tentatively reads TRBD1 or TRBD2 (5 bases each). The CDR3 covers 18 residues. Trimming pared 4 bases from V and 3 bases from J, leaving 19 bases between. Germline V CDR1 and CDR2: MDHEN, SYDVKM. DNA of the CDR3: TGTGCCAGCAGTTCCCCCGGGGACCCTGGGCGTGGGGCCAACGTCCTGACTTTC. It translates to CASSSPGDPGRGANVLTF.

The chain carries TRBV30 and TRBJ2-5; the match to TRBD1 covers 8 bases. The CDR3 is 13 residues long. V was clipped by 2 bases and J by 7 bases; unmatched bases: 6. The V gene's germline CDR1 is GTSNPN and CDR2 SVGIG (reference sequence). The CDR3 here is CAWSSTGAGTQYF. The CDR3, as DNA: TGTGCCTGGAGTTCGACAGGGGCCGGGACCCAGTACTTC.

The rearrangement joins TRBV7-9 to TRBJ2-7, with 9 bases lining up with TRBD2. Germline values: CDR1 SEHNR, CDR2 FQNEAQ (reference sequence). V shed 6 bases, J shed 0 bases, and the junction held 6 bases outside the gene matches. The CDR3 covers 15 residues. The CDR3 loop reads CASRDGGGASYEQYF. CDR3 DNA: TGTGCCAGCAGGGATGGCGGGGGGGCCTCCTACGAGCAGTACTTC.

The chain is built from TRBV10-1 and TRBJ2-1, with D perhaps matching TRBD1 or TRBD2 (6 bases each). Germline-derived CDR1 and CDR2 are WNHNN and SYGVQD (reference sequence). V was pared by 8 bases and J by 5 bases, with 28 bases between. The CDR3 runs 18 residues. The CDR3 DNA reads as TGCGCCAGCTGTTACGGAGGGCAACAGGGAAGGGGGGACAATGAGCAGTTCTTC. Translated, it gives CASCYGGQQGRGDNEQFF.

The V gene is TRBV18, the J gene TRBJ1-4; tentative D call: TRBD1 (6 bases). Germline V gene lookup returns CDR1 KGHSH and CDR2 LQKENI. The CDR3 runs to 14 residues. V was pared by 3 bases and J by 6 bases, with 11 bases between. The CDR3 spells CASSPSGGHEKLFF. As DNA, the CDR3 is TGTGCCAGCTCACCGTCCGGGGGGCATGAAAAACTGTTTTTT.

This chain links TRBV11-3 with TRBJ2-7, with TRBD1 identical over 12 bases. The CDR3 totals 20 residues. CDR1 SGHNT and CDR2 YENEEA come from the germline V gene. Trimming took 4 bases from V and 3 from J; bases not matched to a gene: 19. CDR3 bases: TGTGCCAGCAGCTCGTCCTACTTCGCTACCGGGACAGGGGGCGACTACGAGCAGTACTTC. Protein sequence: CASSSSYFATGTGGDYEQYF.

The CDR3 region is CASSSPTGGYGYTF. DNA for the CDR3: TGTGCCAGCAGCTCTCCCACAGGAGGCTATGGCTACACCTTC. The rearrangement links TRBV5-4 to TRBJ1-2, with D possibly matching TRBD1 (5 bases). CDR1 and CDR2 (germline): SGHNT, YYREEE (reference sequence). V was clipped by 3 bases and J by 4 bases, with 13 bases between them. This CDR3 is built from 14 residues.

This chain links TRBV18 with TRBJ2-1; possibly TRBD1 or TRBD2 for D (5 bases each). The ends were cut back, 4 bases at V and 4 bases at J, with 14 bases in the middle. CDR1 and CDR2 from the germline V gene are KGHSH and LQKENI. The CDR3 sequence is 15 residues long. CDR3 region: CASSRSGTEYNEQFF. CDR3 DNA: TGTGCCAGCTCACGCTCCGGGACGGAATACAATGAGCAGTTCTTC.

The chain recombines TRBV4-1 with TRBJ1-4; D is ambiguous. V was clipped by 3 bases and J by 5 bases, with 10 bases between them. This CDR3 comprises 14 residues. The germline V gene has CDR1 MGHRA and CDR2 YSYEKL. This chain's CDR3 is CASSQLGPNEKLFF. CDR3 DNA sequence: TGCGCCAGCAGCCAGCTCGGACCGAATGAAAAACTGTTTTTT.

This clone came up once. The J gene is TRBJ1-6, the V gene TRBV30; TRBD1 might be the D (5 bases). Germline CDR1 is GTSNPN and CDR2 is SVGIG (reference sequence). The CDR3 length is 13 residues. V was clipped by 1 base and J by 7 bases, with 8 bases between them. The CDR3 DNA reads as TGTGCCTGGAGTGGACAGTTCAATTCACCCCTCCACTTT. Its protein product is CAWSGQFNSPLHF.

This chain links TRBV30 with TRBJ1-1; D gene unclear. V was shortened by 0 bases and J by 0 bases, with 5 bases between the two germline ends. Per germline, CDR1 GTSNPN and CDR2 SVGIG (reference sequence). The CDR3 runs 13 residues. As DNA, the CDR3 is TGTGCCTGGAGTGTAACAGTGAACACTGAAGCTTTCTTT. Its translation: CAWSVTVNTEAFF.